The 13 T cell receptor beta chains below come from one sample, sequenced in a study of cytomegalovirus exposure and HLA in healthy donors. The PCR employed 60 Vbeta primers together with 13 Jbeta primers. Profiling relied on immunoSEQ multiplex PCR, and the TCRdb table lists in-frame clones only, not all of them. This repertoire shows about 140,000 clones, over 65% found once; its top ten account for 1.5% to 2%. Sequencing input: PBMCs. Receptor source: a woman aged 25 to 39 in good health and CMV-seronegative.

The CDR3: CASSLNAGEKLFF. The CDR3 DNA reads as TGTGCCAGCAGTTTAAACGCGGGTGAAAAACTGTTTTTT. This chain joins TRBV28 and TRBJ1-4; D is unclear. V lost 2 bases and J lost 7, with 8 bases in between. The CDR3 is 13 amino acids. CDR1 MDHEN and CDR2 SYDVKM come from the germline V gene. Looking up the rest from reference TRBV28 and TRBJ1-4 gives the full variable domain: DVKVTQSSRYLVKRTGEKVFLECVQDMDHENMFWYRQDPGLGLRLIYFSYDVKMKEKGDIPEGYSVSREKKERFSLILESASTNQTSMYLCASSLNAGEKLFFGSGTQLSVL.

The chain couples TRBV6-5 to TRBJ1-1; tentative D call: TRBD1 (6 bases). Trimming removed 5 bases at V and 3 bases at J, with 16 bases between. Looked up from germline, CDR1 is MNHEY and CDR2 is SVGAGI. The CDR3 covers 15 residues. CDR3 DNA: TGTGCCAGCAGTACAGACCAGGGGTTGTACACTGAAGCTTTCTTT. Translating it yields CASSTDQGLYTEAFF.

V is TRBV11-2 and J is TRBJ1-2; D is unresolved. The CDR3 runs 14 residues. Trimming shortened V by 1 base and J by 3 bases, and 9 bases separated the two germline ends. CDR1 and CDR2 (germline): SGHAT, FQNNGV. CDR3 sequence: CASSLVGDYYGYTF. DNA for the CDR3: TGTGCCAGCAGCTTAGTTGGAGACTACTATGGCTACACCTTC. The full variable domain, rest sourced from reference TRBV11-2 and TRBJ1-2, is EAGVAQSPRYKIIEKRQSVAFWCNPISGHATLYWYQQILGQGPKLLIQFQNNGVVDDSQLPKDRFSAERLKGVDSTLKIQPAKLEDSAVYLCASSLVGDYYGYTFGSGTRLTVV.

The chain uses TRBV7-2 and TRBJ1-5, with D maybe TRBD1 (5 bases). The CDR3 consists of 19 residues. CDR1 is SGHTA and CDR2 is FQGNSA in the germline V gene. Deletions cut 5 bases from V and 6 bases from J, with 29 bases between. This CDR3 reads CASSRRAQGQGYVGQPQHF. The CDR3 DNA reads TGTGCCAGCAGCCGCAGGGCTCAAGGTCAAGGATACGTGGGTCAGCCCCAGCATTTT.

This clone was observed a single time. The V gene is TRBV7-8, the J gene TRBJ2-7; D is uncertain. Per germline, CDR1 SGHVS and CDR2 FQNEAQ. This CDR3 is built from 13 residues. Deletions cut 4 bases from V and 6 bases from J, with 13 bases between. CDR3 DNA: TGTGCCAGCAGCTCCACCCAAAGGAGCGAGCAGTACGTC. Its translation: CASSSTQRSEQYV.

This rearrangement joins TRBV11-3 to TRBJ1-1; 9 positions match TRBD1. The germline gives CDR1 SGHNT, CDR2 YENEEA. J was trimmed by 7 bases and V by 5 bases; bases with no gene match: 17. The CDR3 length is 17 residues. DNA of the CDR3: TGTGCCAGCAGCCCGGGGACAGGGAGAAGAGGAGAGCTTGAAGCTTTCTTT. This codes for CASSPGTGRRGELEAFF. Full variable domain (outside the CDR3, taken from reference TRBV11-3 and TRBJ1-1): EAGVVQSPRYKIIEKKQPVAFWCNPISGHNTLYWYLQNLGQGPELLIRYENEEAVDDSQLPKDRFSAERLKGVDSTLKIQPAELGDSAVYLCASSPGTGRRGELEAFFGQGTRLTVV.

The gene calls are TRBV9 and TRBJ2-3; 13 nucleotides agree with TRBD2. With V trimmed by 3 bases and J by 2 bases, 9 bases remained unmatched. The CDR3 consists of 18 residues. Germline assignment: CDR1 SGDLS and CDR2 YYNGEE. The CDR3 sequence: CASSGGTSGIMVTDTQYF. The CDR3 bases are TGTGCCAGCAGCGGGGGGACTAGCGGGATTATGGTCACAGATACGCAGTATTTT.

This sequence joins TRBV29-1 and TRBJ2-4; 7 nucleotides line up with TRBD1. V lost 2 bases to trimming and J lost 6 bases; unmatched junction nucleotides: 1. Germline V gene sequence: CDR1 SQVTM, CDR2 ANQGSEA. The CDR3 spans 12 residues. The CDR3 coding sequence is TGCAGCGTTGAAAGGGGGCCAAACATTCAGTACTTC. Its protein product is CSVERGPNIQYF.

Comment on this clone: Relative to the germline gene, one junction end is altered; a read error may explain this. The chain uses TRBV7-7 and TRBJ2-5, with 13 bases that match TRBD2. The CDR3 totals 15 residues. CDR1 and CDR2 from the germline V gene are SSHAT and FNYEAQ (reference sequence). The CDR3 nucleotides are TGTGCTAGCAGCACCCGACTAGCGGGGGGCGAGACCCAGTACTTC. Translation gives CASSTRLAGGETQYF.

The V call is TRBV5-1, the J call TRBJ2-6, with D unresolved. Germline CDR1 and CDR2: SGHRS and YFSETQ. V dropped 0 bases and J dropped 4 bases, with 11 bases sitting between them. CDR3 length equals 16 residues. This chain's CDR3 is CASSLDQVSGANVLTF. The DNA of the CDR3 is TGCGCCAGCAGCTTGGATCAGGTGTCCGGGGCCAACGTCCTGACTTTC.

This clone was counted only a few times. CDR3 loop: CASSELGDYSNQPQHF. As DNA, the CDR3 is TGTGCCAGCAGTGAATTAGGGGACTATAGCAATCAGCCCCAGCATTTT. This chain joins TRBV6-1 and TRBJ1-5, with D maybe TRBD1 (5 bases). Trimming removed 2 bases from V and 0 bases from J, with 11 bases in between. This CDR3 spans 16 amino acids. Germline lookup yields CDR1 MNHNS and CDR2 SASEGT.

DNA of the CDR3: TGTGCCACCGTGGGACAGGGGAACACTGAAGCTTTCTTT. Its translation is CATVGQGNTEAFF. The chain recombines TRBV10-3 with TRBJ1-1; 9 bases match TRBD1. CDR3 size: 13 residues. V lost 10 bases, J lost 1 base, and 4 bases stayed unmatched. Germline CDR1 reads ENHRY; CDR2 reads SYGVKD.

The rearrangement joins TRBV19 to TRBJ2-7, with D maybe TRBD1 (5 bases). Germline-derived CDR1 and CDR2 are LNHDA and SQIVND (reference sequence). The germline V and J ends were trimmed by 0 bases and 3 bases, with 9 bases remaining between them. CDR3 length: 14 amino acids. CDR3 loop: CASSIDTGNYEQYF. Written as DNA, the CDR3 is TGTGCCAGTAGTATAGATACAGGCAACTACGAGCAGTACTTC.